The T cell receptor (beta chain) described here comes from a study of blood T cell repertoires in COVID-19. This clone was picked up one time. TCRdb's table, derived via immunoSEQ multiplex PCR, lists solely in-frame clones and lacks some. The sample lists over 60,000 clones; 85% to 90% were seen once. The CDR3 contains 15 residues. V gave up 6 bases and J gave up 6 bases, with 18 bases separating them. In germline, CDR1 is SNHLY, CDR2 FYNNEI. The clonotype comes from a man between 65 and 80 years old with active or convalescent COVID-19. J is TRBJ1-5 and V is TRBV2; a possible D gene is TRBD1 (6 bases). Specimen: peripheral blood. The CDR3 region is CASRGLGGLGQPQHF. The CDR3 coding sequence is TGTGCCAGCAGGGGACTGGGGGGGCTGGGTCAGCCCCAGCATTTT.